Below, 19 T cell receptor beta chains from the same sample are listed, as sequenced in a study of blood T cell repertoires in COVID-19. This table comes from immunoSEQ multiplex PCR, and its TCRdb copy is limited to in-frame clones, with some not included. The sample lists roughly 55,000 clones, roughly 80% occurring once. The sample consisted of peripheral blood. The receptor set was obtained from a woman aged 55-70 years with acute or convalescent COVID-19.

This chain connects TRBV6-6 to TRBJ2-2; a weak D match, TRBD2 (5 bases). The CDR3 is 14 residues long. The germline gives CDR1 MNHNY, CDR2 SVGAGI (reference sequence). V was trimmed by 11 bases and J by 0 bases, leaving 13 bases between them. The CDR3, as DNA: TGTGCCGGGAAACGGGATACGAACACCGGGGAGCTGTTTTTT. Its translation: CAGKRDTNTGELFF.

The CDR3 loop is CASSPLWDRDYLGAKNIQYF. CDR3 in DNA: TGTGCCAGCAGTCCCCTCTGGGACAGGGATTATTTGGGCGCCAAAAACATTCAGTACTTC. This chain joins TRBV28 and TRBJ2-4; the match to TRBD1 covers 9 bases. Germline V CDR1 and CDR2: MDHEN, SYDVKM. The ends lost 5 bases at V and 1 base at J; junction bases unmatched: 18. This CDR3 is 20 amino acids long.

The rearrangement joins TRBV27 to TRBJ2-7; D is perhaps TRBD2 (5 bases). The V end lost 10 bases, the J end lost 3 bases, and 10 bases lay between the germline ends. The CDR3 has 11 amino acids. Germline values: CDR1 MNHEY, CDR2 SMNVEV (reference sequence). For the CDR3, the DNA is TGTGCCACCCACCGGGGCTACGAGCAGTACTTC. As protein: CATHRGYEQYF.

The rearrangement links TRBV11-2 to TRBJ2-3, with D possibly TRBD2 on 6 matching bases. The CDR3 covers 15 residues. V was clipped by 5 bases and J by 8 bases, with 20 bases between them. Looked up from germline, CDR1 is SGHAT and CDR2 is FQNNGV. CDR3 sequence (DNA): TGTGCCAGCAGCCTTGGGGGGAGAATCGGTGTTACGCAGTATTTT. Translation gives CASSLGGRIGVTQYF.

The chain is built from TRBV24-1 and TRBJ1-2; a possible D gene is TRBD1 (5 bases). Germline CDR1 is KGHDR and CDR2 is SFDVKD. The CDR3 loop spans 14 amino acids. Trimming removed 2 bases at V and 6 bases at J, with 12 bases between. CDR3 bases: TGTGCCACCAGTGATTCAGGGATCTTAGATGGCTACACCTTC. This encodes CATSDSGILDGYTF.

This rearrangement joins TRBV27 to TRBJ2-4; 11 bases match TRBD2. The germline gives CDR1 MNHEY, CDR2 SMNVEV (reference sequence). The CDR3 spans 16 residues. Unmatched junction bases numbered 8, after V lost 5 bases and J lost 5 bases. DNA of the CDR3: TGTGCCAGCAGTACACGACTAGCGGGATATCAAAACATTCAGTACTTC. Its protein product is CASSTRLAGYQNIQYF.

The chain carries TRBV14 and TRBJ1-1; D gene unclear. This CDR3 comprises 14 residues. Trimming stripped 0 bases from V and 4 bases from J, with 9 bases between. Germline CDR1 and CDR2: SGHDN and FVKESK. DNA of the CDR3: TGTGCCAGCAGCCAAGAAGTCAGAACCACTGAAGCTTTCTTT. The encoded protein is CASSQEVRTTEAFF.

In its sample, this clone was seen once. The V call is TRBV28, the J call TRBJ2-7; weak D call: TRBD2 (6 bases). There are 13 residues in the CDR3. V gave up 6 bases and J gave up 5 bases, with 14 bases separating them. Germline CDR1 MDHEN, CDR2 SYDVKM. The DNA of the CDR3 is TGTGCCAGCAGGTTCGGGAGTAGCGACGAGCAGTACTTC. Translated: CASRFGSSDEQYF.

The CDR3 DNA reads TGCAGTGCATTCAGGAACACTGAAGCTTTCTTT. Its translation is CSAFRNTEAFF. This chain uses TRBV20-1 with TRBJ1-1; D is unresolved. V shed 6 bases and J shed 1 base, with 6 bases lying between them. This CDR3 contains 11 residues. CDR1 is DFQATT and CDR2 is SNEGSKA in the germline V gene (reference sequence).

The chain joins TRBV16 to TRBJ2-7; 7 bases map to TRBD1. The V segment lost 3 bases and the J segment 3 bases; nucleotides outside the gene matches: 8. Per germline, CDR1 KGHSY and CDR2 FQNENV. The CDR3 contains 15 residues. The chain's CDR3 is CASSHFRDSYYEQYF. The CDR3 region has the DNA TGTGCCAGCAGCCATTTCCGGGACAGTTACTACGAGCAGTACTTC. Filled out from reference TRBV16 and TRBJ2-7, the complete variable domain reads GEEVAQTPKHLVRGEGQKAKLYCAPIKGHSYVFWYQQVLKNEFKFLISFQNENVFDETGMPKERFSAKCLPNSPCSLEIQATKLEDSAVYFCASSHFRDSYYEQYFGPGTRLTVT.

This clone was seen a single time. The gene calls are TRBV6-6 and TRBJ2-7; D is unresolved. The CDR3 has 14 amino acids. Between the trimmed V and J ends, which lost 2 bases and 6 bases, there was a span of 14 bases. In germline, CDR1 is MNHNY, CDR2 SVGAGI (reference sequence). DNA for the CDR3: TGTGCCAGCAGTTACGCGGAGCCAAGCACCGAGCAGTACTTC. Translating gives CASSYAEPSTEQYF.

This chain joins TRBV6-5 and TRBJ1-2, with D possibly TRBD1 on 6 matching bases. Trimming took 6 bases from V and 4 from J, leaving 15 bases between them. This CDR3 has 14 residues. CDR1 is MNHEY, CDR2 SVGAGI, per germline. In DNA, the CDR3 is TGTGCCAGCAGGGGGGGGGCCGACCTCTATGGCTACACCTTC. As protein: CASRGGADLYGYTF.

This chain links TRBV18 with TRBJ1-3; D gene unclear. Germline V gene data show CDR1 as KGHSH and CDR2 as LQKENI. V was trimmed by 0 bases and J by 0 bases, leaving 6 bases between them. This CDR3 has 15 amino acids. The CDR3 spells CASSPPTNSGNTIYF. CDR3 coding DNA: TGTGCCAGCTCACCACCAACTAACTCTGGAAACACCATATATTTT. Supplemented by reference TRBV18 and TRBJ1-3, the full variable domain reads NAGVMQNPRHLVRRRGQEARLRCSPMKGHSHVYWYRQLPEEGLKFMVYLQKENIIDESGMPKERFSAEFPKEGPSILRIQQVVRGDSAAYFCASSPPTNSGNTIYFGEGSWLTVV.

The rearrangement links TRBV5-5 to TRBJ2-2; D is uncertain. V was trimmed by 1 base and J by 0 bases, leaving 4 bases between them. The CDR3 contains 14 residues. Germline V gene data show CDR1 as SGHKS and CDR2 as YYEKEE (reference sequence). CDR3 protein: CASSLTTNTGELFF. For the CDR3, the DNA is TGTGCCAGCAGCTTGACAACGAACACCGGGGAGCTGTTTTTT.

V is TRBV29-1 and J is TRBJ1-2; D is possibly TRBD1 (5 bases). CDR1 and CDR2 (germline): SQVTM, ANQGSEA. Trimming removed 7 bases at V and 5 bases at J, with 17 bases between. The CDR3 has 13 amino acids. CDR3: CSGGGGTLYGYTF. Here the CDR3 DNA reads TGCAGCGGCGGGGGGGGGACCCTTTATGGCTACACCTTC.

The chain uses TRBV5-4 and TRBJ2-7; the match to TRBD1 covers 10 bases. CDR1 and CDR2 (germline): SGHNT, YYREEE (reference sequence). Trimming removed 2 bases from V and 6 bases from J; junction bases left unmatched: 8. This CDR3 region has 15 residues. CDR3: CASSFPGQGTSEQYF. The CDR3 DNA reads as TGTGCCAGCAGCTTTCCGGGACAGGGGACGTCCGAGCAGTACTTC.

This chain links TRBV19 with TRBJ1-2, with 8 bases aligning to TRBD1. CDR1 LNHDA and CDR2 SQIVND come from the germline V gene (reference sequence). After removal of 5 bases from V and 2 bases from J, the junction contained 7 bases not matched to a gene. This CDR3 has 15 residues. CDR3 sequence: CASSFPTGENYGYTF. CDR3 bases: TGTGCCAGTAGTTTTCCGACAGGGGAAAACTATGGCTACACCTTC.

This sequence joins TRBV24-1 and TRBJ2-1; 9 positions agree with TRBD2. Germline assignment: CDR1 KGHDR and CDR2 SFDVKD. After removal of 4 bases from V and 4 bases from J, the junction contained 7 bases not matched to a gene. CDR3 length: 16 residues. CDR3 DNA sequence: TGTGCCACCAGTGAGCCAGCTAGCGGGGCATACAATGAGCAGTTCTTC. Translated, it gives CATSEPASGAYNEQFF.

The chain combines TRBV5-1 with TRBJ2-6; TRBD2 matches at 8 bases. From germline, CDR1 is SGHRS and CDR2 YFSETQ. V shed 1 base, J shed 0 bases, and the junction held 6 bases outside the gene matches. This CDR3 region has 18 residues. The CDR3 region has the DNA TGCGCCAGCAGCTTGCGGGAGGGGCCGCTCTCTGGGGCCAACGTCCTGACTTTC. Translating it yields CASSLREGPLSGANVLTF.